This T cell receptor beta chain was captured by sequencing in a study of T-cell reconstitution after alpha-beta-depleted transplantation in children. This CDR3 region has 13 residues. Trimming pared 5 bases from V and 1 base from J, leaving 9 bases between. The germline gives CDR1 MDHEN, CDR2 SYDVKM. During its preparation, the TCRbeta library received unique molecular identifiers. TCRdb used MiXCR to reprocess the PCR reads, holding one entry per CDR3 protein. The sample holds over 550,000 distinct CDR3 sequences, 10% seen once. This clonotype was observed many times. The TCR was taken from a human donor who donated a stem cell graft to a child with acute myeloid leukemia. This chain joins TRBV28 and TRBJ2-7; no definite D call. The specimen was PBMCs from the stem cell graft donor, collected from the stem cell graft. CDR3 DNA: TGTGCCAGCAGTCCACCTCGGTCCTACGAGCAGTACTTC. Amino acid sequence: CASSPPRSYEQYF.